This T cell receptor beta chain is drawn from a study of untreated major depressive disorder (dated by TCRdb to 2017 to 2018). Looking at the study overall: The study was a cross-sectional case-control comparison of T cell phenotype and TCR repertoire between antidepressant-free major depressive disorder patients and individually matched non-depressed controls. The TCRbeta sequencing followed up on differences in Vbeta 5.1, Vbeta 11 and Vbeta 22 usage that flow cytometry had shown in the whole cohort. Broader findings and caveats from the paper: Strict matching and exclusion criteria produced a comparatively small study sample, limiting generalizability of findings. In every sequenced subject, the top five TRBV05-01 clones were all identified as private clones. Sequencing confirmed higher TRBV05-01 (Vbeta 5.1) usage among CD4+ T cells of depressed patients than controls, with p = 0.040 in a one-tailed test. In the sequencing data, TRBV25-01 and TRBV02-01 usage matched the flow-cytometry pattern but was not statistically significant. For the sequencing comparisons, planned one-tailed tests were run on just three Vbeta families that had been chosen in advance.

Each depressed patient was pairwise matched to a non-depressed control for sex, age, current smoking status and body mass index. Every participant was of European descent. Controls had no mood disorder either currently or in their lifetime and had a Quick Inventory of Depressive Symptoms-Self Report score of 5 or lower. All participants were excluded for major medical conditions, Axis I/II comorbidities, regular medication or illicit drug use, or drinking over 100 g alcohol weekly. About 30 ml of peripheral blood was collected into EDTA tubes from each participant. Using the BD IMag Human CD4 T Lymphocyte Enrichment Set, CD4+ T cells were purified from thawed PBMCs via magnetic negative selection. The CD4+ enrichment method typically yielded 90% to 95% purity as confirmed by flow cytometry. A subgroup of four to six case-control pairs, chosen blind to the chemokine receptor expression and flow-cytometric repertoire skewing results, underwent TCRbeta sequencing. Every blood sample was taken in the morning at 8:00 a.m., after which PBMCs were separated out using Ficoll-Hypaque gradient centrifugation. PBMCs were gradually cooled to -80 degrees C for cryopreservation and then kept in liquid nitrogen until assay.

Spanning cysteine to phenylalanine, the CDR3 consists of 16 amino acids. Only CDR3 DNA remains: 48 bases, in frame from the first base. Based on the germline V gene (reference sequence), the CDR1 and CDR2 sequences are GTSNPN and SVGIG. Deletion took 0 bases off V and 4 bases off J, with a span of 15 bases between the germline ends. Regarding this clone: Its antigen is still unknown. No base-level quality is on record; no much larger clone is a single base apart.

The Qiagen DNeasy Blood and Tissue Kit was used to extract total genomic DNA from the purified CD4+ T cells. Using immunoSEQ immunosequencing protocols, the TCRbeta CDR3 region, as defined by IMGT, was amplified and sequenced. As for the original processing: Preprocessing of raw sequence data for PCR and sequencing error correction was performed by the immunoSEQ service. Data were loaded into the immunoSEQ Analyzer and further analyzed with VDJtools v1.0.7. The paired Wilcoxon signed-rank test was used to test for differences between patients and controls. TCRdb provides this immuneACCESS table in a form limited to in-frame rearrangements. Some clones are lacking; in checked studies, under half of them reflect an unresolved V gene, and why the rest are absent is not known. The V and J calls and clone size are taken from that table; D and trimming were inferred from the DNA. The sample yields about 19,000 clones; about 85% were counted once. About 0.82% of the sample comes from the top ten.

Material for sequencing was CD4+ T cells from PBMCs. This TCR derives from a woman in her twenties or thirties in good health. The chain couples TRBV30 to TRBJ2-2; TRBD1 is perhaps the D gene, given 6 matching bases. Read as DNA, the sequence is TGTGCCTGGAGTGTTATGGGGGCTAGACCCACCGGGGAGCTGTTTTTT. Its translation is CAWSVMGARPTGELFF.